This TCR beta chain is drawn from a study of T-cell memory formation after mild COVID-19. Deletions cut 2 bases from V and 4 bases from J, with 12 bases between. The germline CDR1 and CDR2 sequences are MNHNY and SVGAGI (reference sequence). CDR3 size: 14 residues. TCRdb re-called the 5' RACE reads through MiXCR, storing one row per CDR3 protein. The sample consists of about half a million distinct CDR3 sequences, about 20% of them appearing once. This receptor was identified in an adult woman who had mild COVID-19 (a few samples of this study predate the infection). Cell type and time point are not known. The sample comprised PBMCs or a T cell subset sorted from them (not recorded which). V and J are TRBV6-6 and TRBJ2-7; TRBD1 is a possible D gene (6 bases). The CDR3 spells CASSYGQDRYEQYF. CDR3 nucleotide sequence: TGTGCCAGCAGTTACGGTCAGGACAGATACGAGCAGTACTTC.